This passage covers 6 T cell receptor beta chains from one sample sequenced in a study of blood T cells in healthy people across ages. A second PCR, run for about 6 to 12 cycles, used a sample-barcoded 5' primer plus a J-beta primer mix. TCRdb re-derived calls from the 5' RACE reads in MiXCR, one entry per CDR3 protein. This sample carries approximately 1.5 million distinct CDR3 sequences, 30% to 40% of them seen once, and the ten largest clones take around 10%. The sequenced material came from blood. The receptor set was obtained from a woman under 40 in good health.

The CDR3 bases are TGTGCCAGCAGCGTAGGAGGAGAGCTGAACACTGAAGCTTTCTTT. Protein: CASSVGGELNTEAFF. The chain joins TRBV9 to TRBJ1-1; D ambiguous. The CDR3 loop spans 15 amino acids. The germline V and J ends were trimmed by 0 bases and 0 bases, with 9 bases remaining between them. Germline V gene lookup returns CDR1 SGDLS and CDR2 YYNGEE.

This clonotype was counted between two and nine times. The chain carries TRBV4-1 and TRBJ2-2, with D tentatively TRBD1 (6 bases). The CDR3 extends over 15 amino acids. Germline lookup yields CDR1 MGHRA and CDR2 YSYEKL. The V and J ends lost 4 bases and 4 bases respectively, with 13 bases between them. This CDR3 reads CASSLRDTTTGELFF. Written as DNA, the CDR3 is TGCGCCAGCAGCCTCCGGGACACGACCACCGGGGAGCTGTTTTTT.

This clonotype was counted many times. The rearrangement links TRBV29-1 to TRBJ2-7; D remains ambiguous. V dropped 7 bases and J dropped 4 bases, with 11 bases sitting between them. The CDR3 spans 11 residues. Germline loops: CDR1 SQVTM, CDR2 ANQGSEA. The CDR3 nucleotides are TGCAGCGCCACCAGGCTGTACGAGCAGTACTTC. Residues: CSATRLYEQYF.

CDR3 residues: CASSVDRNQPQHF. For the CDR3, the DNA is TGTGCCAGCAGTGTTGATCGGAACCAGCCCCAGCATTTT. The V and J genes are TRBV2 and TRBJ1-5; D uncertain. Germline V lookup: CDR1 SNHLY, CDR2 FYNNEI. V was clipped by 4 bases and J by 7 bases, with 11 bases between them. The CDR3 has 13 residues.

This clonotype was found a few times. This chain joins TRBV20-1 and TRBJ1-2; possibly TRBD1 for D (6 bases). The CDR3 totals 14 residues. The V gene's germline CDR1 is DFQATT and CDR2 SNEGSKA (reference sequence). V was trimmed by 0 bases and J by 3 bases, leaving 11 bases between them. CDR3 nucleotides: TGCAGTGCTAGAGATGTGGGGGCGGACTATGGCTACACCTTC. This encodes CSARDVGADYGYTF.

The chain has TRBV5-4 and TRBJ2-1; 10 bases align to TRBD1. Losses at the gene ends were 3 bases for V and 6 bases for J; bases not matched to a gene: 9. Germline V CDR1 and CDR2: SGHNT, YYREEE (reference sequence). The CDR3 is 16 amino acids. In nucleotides, the CDR3 is TGTGCCAGCAGCTGGGGGCGGGGGACAGGGGTCAATGAGCAGTTCTTC. Amino acids: CASSWGRGTGVNEQFF.